The entry below describes one T cell receptor beta chain. The antigen remains unidentified. This entry belongs to a study of shared clonotypes between healthy human individuals. Naive-designated CD8 cells lacked CD45RO, were positively enriched for CCR7, and omitted terminally differentiated effector memory CD45RA+ cells. Researchers ran the assay at a deep level. The material for each subset, its genomic DNA, was split evenly across several immunoSEQ plates. The table came from immunoSEQ multiplex PCR; TCRdb's copy has only in-frame clones and leaves some out. The sample shows hundreds of thousands of clones, 90% to 97% of them seen only once. Trimming removed 5 bases at V and 7 bases at J, with 15 bases between. CDR1 and CDR2 (germline): SEHNR, FQNEAQ (reference sequence). The CDR3 is made up of 14 amino acids. Whole-study results and caveats: Sampling involved blood alone; tissue repertoires likely differ. Relative to their counterparts shared across all four donors, non-shared clonotypes exhibited diminished generation probabilities.

The chain uses TRBV7-9 and TRBJ2-1; D tentatively fits TRBD1 or TRBD2 (6 bases each). Specimen: naive CD8+ T cells sorted from blood. The sequence came from a woman aged 25 to 39 in good health. This CDR3 is CASSRNQGRNEQFF. The CDR3 nucleotides are TGTGCCAGCAGCCGTAATCAGGGGAGGAATGAGCAGTTCTTC.